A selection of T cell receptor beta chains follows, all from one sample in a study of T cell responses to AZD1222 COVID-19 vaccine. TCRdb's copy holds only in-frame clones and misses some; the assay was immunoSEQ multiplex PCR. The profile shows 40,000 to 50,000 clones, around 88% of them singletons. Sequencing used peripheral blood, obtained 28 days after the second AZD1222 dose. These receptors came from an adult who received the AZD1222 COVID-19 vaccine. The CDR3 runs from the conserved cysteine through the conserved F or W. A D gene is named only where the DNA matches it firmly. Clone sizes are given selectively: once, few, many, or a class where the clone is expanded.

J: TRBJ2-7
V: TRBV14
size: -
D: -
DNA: TGTGCCAGCAGCCAATCATCGGGACCCTACGAGCAGTACTTC
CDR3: CASSQSSGPYEQYF

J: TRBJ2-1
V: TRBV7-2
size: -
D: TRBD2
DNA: TGTGCCAGCTGGGGTAGCGGGAGTAGTTACAATGAGCAGTTCTTC
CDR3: CASWGSGSSYNEQFF

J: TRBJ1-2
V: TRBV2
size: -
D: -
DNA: TGTGCCAGCACCCCCGGACGGCAAAGGGGTGGCTACACCTTC
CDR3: CASTPGRQRGGYTF

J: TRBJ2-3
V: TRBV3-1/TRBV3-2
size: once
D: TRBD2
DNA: TGTGCCAGCAGCCAACGGACTAGCTGGTCGGATACGCAGTATTTT
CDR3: CASSQRTSWSDTQYF

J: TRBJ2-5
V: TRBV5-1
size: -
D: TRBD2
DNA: TGCGCCAGCAGCTTGGCCAGCGGGACCAGGTACCAAGAGACCCAGTACTTC
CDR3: CASSLASGTRYQETQYF

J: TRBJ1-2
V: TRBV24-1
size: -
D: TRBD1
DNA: TGTGCCACCAGTGATACAGGGGGCGCAGGAAGCTACACCTTC
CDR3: CATSDTGGAGSYTF

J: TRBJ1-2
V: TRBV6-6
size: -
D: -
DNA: TGTGCCAGCCGTACTAACTATGGCTACACCTTC
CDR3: CASRTNYGYTF

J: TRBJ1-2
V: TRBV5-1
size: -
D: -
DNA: TGCGCCAGCAGCTTGGAGCGGGCTGGCTACACCTTC
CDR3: CASSLERAGYTF

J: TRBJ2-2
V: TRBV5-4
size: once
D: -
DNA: TGTGCCAGCAGTCTGGGGGGCAGGGGAGGTAATACCGGGGAGCTGTTTTTT
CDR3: CASSLGGRGGNTGELFF

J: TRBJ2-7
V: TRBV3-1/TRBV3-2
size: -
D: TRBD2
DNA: TGTGCCAGCAGCCAAGATACGGGGGGCTACGAGCAGTACTTC
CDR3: CASSQDTGGYEQYF

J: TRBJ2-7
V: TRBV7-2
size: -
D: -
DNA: TGTGCCAGCAGCCTTTATCAGGGCTACGAGCAGTACTTC
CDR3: CASSLYQGYEQYF

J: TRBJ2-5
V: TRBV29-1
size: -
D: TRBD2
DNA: TGCAGCGTTGAGGCGGGAGGAGAGACCCAGTACTTC
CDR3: CSVEAGGETQYF

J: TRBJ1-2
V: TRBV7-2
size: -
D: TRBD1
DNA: TGTGCCAGCAGTTCAGGGGGCTTGAATGGCTACACCTTC
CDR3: CASSSGGLNGYTF

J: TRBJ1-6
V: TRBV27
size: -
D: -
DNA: TGTGCCAGCAGTTTCACAGCGCCTAATTCACCCCTCCACTTT
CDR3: CASSFTAPNSPLHF

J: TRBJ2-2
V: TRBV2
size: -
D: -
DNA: TGTGCCAGCAGTTTCCAGGGGGGTAGAAACACCGGGGAGCTGTTTTTT
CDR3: CASSFQGGRNTGELFF

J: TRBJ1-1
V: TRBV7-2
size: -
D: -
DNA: TGTGCCAGCAGCTTAGGGGCTCTGAACACTGAAGCTTTCTTT
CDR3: CASSLGALNTEAFF

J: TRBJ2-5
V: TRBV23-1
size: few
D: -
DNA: TGCGCCAGCAGTCAATCGGAGGGCCGTGGGGAGACCCAGTACTTC
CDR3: CASSQSEGRGETQYF

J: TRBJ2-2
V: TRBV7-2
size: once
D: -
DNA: TGTGCCAGCAGCACTCGCACTGGGAGCGGGGAGCTGTTTTTT
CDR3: CASSTRTGSGELFF

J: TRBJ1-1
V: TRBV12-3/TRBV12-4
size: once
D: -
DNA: TGTGCCAGCAGTTTGTCCAGGGAAGCTTTCTTT
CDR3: CASSLSREAFF

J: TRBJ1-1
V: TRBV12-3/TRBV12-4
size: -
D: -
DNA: TGTGCCAGCAGTCCACTGACCGGGAGTGAAGCTTTCTTT
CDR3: CASSPLTGSEAFF

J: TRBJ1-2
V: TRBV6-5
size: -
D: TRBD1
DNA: TGTGCCAGCAGTTCTCCACAGGGGGGTAACTATGGCTACACCTTC
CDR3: CASSSPQGGNYGYTF

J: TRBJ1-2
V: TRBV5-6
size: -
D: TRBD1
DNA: TGTGCCAGCAGCTTCTTCGGGACAGGGGCTAAGAAGGGCTACACCTTC
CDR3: CASSFFGTGAKKGYTF

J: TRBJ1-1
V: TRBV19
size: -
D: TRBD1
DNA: TGTGCCAGTAGTCCCGGGGGAGGGGGCTTGTTTGGTGAAGCTTTCTTT
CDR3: CASSPGGGGLFGEAFF

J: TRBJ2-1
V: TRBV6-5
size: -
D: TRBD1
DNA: TGTGCCAGCAGACCTCCGGGACAGAATGAGCAGTTCTTC
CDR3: CASRPPGQNEQFF

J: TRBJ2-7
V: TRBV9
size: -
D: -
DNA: TGTGCCAGCAGCGTAGATGTGGGACTGAATTACGAGCAGTACTTC
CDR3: CASSVDVGLNYEQYF

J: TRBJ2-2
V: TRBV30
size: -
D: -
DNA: TGTGCCTGGAGTAAACTCGGACAGCCTACCGGGGAGCTGTTTTTT
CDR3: CAWSKLGQPTGELFF

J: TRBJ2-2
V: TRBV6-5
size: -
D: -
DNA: TGTGCCAGCAGGGGTGGGGCAAGTGACACCGGGGAGCTGTTTTTT
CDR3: CASRGGASDTGELFF

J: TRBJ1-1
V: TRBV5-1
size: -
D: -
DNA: TGCGCCAGCAGCTTGGTTGGGGTAAACACTGAAGCTTTCTTT
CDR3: CASSLVGVNTEAFF

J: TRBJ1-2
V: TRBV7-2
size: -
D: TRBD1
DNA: TGTGCCAGCAGCTCGAATCCGGGACAGGGGGCCTTCTCTAACTATGGCTACACCTTC
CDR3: CASSSNPGQGAFSNYGYTF

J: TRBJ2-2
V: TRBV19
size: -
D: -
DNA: TGTGCCAGTAGTACGGGAAAACTGACCGGGGAGCTGTTTTTT
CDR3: CASSTGKLTGELFF

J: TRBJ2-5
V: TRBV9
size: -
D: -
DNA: TGTGCCAGCAGCGTTGAGACTAGTGGAGAGACCCAGTACTTC
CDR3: CASSVETSGETQYF

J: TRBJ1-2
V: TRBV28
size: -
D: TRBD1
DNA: TGTGCCAGCAGTTCATCGGCTACAGGGGGCACCTATGGCTACACCTTC
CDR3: CASSSSATGGTYGYTF

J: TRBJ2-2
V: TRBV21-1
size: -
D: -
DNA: TGTGCCAGCAGCAAAGGACTAGCGGGTCCGCCCTCGAACACCGGGGAGCTGTTTTTT
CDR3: CASSKGLAGPPSNTGELFF

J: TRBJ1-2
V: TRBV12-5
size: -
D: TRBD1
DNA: TGTGCTAGTGGTTTGACTATTACAGGGGACTATGGCTACACCTTC
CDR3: CASGLTITGDYGYTF

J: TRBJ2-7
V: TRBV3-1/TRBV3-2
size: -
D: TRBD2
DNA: TGTGCCAGCAGCCAAGCTCTCGGGACTAGCGGAATATACGAGCAGTACTTC
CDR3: CASSQALGTSGIYEQYF

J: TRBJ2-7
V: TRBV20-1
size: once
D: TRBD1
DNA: TGCAGTGCTAGTGACCGGGACAGGGGTATCTACGAGCAGTACTTC
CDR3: CSASDRDRGIYEQYF

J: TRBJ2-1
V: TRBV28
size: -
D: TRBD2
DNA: TGTGCCAGCAGTTTATTTCTTTCGGGACTAGCGGGGAACCGAGGAGGTGAGCAGTTCTTC
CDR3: CASSLFLSGLAGNRGGEQFF

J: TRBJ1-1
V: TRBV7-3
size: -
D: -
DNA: TGTGCCAGCAGCCCACAGGGTGCTCCCCTTACTGAAGCTTTCTTT
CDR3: CASSPQGAPLTEAFF

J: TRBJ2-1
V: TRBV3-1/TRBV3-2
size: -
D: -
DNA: TGTGCCAGCAGCCTCAGGCATTCTATTCCTCTCAATGAGCAGTTCTTC
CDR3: CASSLRHSIPLNEQFF

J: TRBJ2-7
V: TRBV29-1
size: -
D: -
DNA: TGCAGCGTTGTGCGGGGGGCAGGGGGCGCCCAAACCATCTACGAGCAGTACTTC
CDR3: CSVVRGAGGAQTIYEQYF

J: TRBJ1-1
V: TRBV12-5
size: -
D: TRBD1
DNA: TGTGCTAGTGCCCCTGGACAGGGCGTCGAAGCTTTCTTT
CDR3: CASAPGQGVEAFF

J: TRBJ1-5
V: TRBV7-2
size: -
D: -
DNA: TGTGCCAGCAGCTTAGGCGGGGATCGCAATCAGCCCCAGCATTTT
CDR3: CASSLGGDRNQPQHF

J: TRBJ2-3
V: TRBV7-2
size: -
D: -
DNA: TGTGCCAGCAGCTTGACGGGGGCGCCAGATACGCAGTATTTT
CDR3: CASSLTGAPDTQYF

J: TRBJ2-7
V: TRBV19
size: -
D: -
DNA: TGTGCCAGTAGGGTAACAGGCTCCCCCTCCTACGAGCAGTACTTC
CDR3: CASRVTGSPSYEQYF

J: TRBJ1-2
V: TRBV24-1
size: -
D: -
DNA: TGTGCCACCAGTGATGTAAGGGGTTATGGCTACACCTTC
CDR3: CATSDVRGYGYTF

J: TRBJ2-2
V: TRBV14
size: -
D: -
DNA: TGTGCCAGCAGCCAAAGTCGGGGCGGGGAGCTGTTTTTT
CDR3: CASSQSRGGELFF

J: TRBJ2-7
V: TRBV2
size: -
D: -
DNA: TGTGCCAGCAGTGGGAACCTGTACGAGCAGTACTTC
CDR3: CASSGNLYEQYF

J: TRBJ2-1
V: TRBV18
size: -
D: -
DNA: TGTGCCAGCTCTCCCACAACACCAAACTCCTACAATGAGCAGTTCTTC
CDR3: CASSPTTPNSYNEQFF

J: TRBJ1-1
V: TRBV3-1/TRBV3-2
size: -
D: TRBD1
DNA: TGTGCCAGCAGCCCTCAGGGGGCCGGTGAAGCTTTCTTT
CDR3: CASSPQGAGEAFF

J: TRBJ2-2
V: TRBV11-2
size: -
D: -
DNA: TGTGCCAGCAGCTTAAGCCCCGAGGGGGGTGGCACCGGGGAGCTGTTTTTT
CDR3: CASSLSPEGGGTGELFF

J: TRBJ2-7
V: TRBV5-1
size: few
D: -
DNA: TGCGCCAGCAGCTTGGGATGGGGGGACCATGCCTACGAGCAGTACTTC
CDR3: CASSLGWGDHAYEQYF

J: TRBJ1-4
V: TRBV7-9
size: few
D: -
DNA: TGTGCCAGCAGCTTAATGACAGCAACTAATGAAAAACTGTTTTTT
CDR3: CASSLMTATNEKLFF

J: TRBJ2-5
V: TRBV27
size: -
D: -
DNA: TGTGCCAGCAGGCTCTTGGGGCAAGAGACCCAGTACTTC
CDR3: CASRLLGQETQYF

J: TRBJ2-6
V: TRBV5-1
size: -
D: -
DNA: TGCGCCAGCAGCTTGGCAGGGGTGGGCTCTGGGGCCAACGTCCTGACTTTC
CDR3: CASSLAGVGSGANVLTF

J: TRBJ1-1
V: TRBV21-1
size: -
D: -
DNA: TGTGCCAGCAGCAAAGACCTAAGAGGGACTGAAGCTTTCTTT
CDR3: CASSKDLRGTEAFF